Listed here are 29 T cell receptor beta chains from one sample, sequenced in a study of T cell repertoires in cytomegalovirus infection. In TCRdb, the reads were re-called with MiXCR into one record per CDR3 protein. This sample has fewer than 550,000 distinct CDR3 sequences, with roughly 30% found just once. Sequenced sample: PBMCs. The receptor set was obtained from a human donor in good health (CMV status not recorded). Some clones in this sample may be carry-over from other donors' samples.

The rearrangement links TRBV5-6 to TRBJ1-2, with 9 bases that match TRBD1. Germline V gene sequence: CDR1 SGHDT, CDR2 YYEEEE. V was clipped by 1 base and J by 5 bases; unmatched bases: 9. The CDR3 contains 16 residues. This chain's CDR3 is CASSLSFADRGYGYTF. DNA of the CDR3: TGTGCCAGCAGCTTGTCTTTCGCGGACAGGGGATATGGCTACACCTTC. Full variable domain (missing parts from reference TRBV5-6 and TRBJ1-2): DAGVTQSPTHLIKTRGQQVTLRCSPKSGHDTVSWYQQALGQGPQFIFQYYEEEERQRGNFPDRFSGHQFPNYSSELNVNALLLGDSALYLCASSLSFADRGYGYTFGSGTRLTVV.

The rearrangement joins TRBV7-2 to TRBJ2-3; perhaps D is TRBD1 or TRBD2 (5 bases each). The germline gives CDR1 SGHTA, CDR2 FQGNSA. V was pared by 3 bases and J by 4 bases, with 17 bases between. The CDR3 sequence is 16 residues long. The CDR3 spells CASSLDLRGGPDTQYF. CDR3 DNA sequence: TGTGCCAGCAGCTTGGACCTCCGTGGGGGTCCAGATACGCAGTATTTT.

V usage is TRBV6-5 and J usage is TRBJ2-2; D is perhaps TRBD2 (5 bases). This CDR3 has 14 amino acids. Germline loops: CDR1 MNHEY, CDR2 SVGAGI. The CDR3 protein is CSGSPGWNTGELFF. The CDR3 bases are TGTTCCGGGTCCCCGGGATGGAACACCGGGGAGCTGTTTTTT.

DNA of the CDR3: TGTGCCAGCAGCTTACGAAACAGGGGGCTTGGCACTGAAGCTTTCTTT. The encoded protein is CASSLRNRGLGTEAFF. The chain employs TRBV7-6 and TRBJ1-1; 9 bases map to TRBD1. From germline, CDR1 is SGHVS and CDR2 FNYEAQ. Trimming cost V 2 bases and J 4 bases; bases outside gene matches: 8. The CDR3 has 16 amino acids.

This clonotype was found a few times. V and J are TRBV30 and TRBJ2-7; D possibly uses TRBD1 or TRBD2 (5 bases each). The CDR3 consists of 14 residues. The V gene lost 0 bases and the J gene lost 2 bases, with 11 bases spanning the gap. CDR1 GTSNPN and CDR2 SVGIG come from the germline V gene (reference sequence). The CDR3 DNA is TGTGCCTGGAGTGTGCCCGGGACGACCTACGAGCAGTACTTC. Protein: CAWSVPGTTYEQYF.

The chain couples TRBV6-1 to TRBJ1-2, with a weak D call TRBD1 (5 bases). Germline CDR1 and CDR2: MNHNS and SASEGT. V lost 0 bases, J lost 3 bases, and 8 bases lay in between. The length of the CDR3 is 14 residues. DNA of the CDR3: TGTGCCAGCAGTGAAGCTGGGGGGTACTATGGCTACACCTTC. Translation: CASSEAGGYYGYTF.

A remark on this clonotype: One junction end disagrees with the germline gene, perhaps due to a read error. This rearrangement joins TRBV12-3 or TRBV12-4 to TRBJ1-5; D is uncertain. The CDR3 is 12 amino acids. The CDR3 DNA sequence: TGTGCCAGAAGTTCAGGAGATCAGCCCCAGCATTTT. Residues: CARSSGDQPQHF.

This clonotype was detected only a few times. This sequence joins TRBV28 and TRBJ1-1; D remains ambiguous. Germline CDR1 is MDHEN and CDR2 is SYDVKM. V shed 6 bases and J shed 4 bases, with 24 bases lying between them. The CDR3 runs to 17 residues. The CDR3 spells CASSSPKGLGSGTEAFF. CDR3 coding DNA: TGTGCCAGCAGCTCGCCCAAAGGTCTTGGCTCTGGCACTGAAGCTTTCTTT.

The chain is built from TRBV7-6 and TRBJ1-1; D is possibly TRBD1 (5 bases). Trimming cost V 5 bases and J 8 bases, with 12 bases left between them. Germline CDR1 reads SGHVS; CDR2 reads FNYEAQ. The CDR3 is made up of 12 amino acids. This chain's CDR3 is CASSPRTPEAFF. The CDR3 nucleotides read TGTGCCAGCAGCCCAAGGACACCCGAAGCTTTCTTT.

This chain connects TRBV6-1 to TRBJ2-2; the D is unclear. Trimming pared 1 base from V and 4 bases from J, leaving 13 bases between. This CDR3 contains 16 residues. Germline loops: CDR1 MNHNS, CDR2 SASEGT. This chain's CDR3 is CASSEGTGRLTGELFF. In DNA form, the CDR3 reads TGTGCCAGCAGTGAAGGTACCGGCCGCCTCACCGGGGAGCTGTTTTTT.

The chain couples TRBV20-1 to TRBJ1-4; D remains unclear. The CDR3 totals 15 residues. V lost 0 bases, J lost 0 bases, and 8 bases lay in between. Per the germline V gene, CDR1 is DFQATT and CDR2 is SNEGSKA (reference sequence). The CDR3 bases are TGCAGTGCTAGAGATGGGAGGGCAACTAATGAAAAACTGTTTTTT. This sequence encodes CSARDGRATNEKLFF.

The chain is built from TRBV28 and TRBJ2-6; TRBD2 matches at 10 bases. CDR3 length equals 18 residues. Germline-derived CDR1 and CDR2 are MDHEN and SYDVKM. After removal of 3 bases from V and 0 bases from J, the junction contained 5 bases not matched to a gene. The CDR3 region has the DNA TGTGCCAGCAGTTTCGCATCTAGCGGGGGCTCTGGGGCCAACGTCCTGACTTTC. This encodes CASSFASSGGSGANVLTF.

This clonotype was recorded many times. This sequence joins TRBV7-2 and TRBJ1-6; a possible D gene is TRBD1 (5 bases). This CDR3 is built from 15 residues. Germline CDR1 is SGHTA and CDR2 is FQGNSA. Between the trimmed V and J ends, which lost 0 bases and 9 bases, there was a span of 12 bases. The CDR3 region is CASSLAGGSSSPLHF. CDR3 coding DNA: TGTGCCAGCAGCTTAGCGGGGGGTTCGAGTTCACCCCTCCACTTT.

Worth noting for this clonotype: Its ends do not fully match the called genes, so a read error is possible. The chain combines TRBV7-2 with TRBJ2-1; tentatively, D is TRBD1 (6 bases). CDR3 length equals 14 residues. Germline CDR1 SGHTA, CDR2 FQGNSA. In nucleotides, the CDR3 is TGTGCCAGCAGCCCATTTGAGGGGACAAATGAGCAGTTATTC. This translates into CASSPFEGTNEQLF.

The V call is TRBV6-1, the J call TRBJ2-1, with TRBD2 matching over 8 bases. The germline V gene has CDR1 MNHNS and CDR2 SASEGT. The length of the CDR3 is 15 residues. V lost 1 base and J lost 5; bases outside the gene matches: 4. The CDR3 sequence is CASSEEAGVNNEQFF. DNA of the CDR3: TGTGCCAGCAGTGAAGAAGCGGGGGTCAACAATGAGCAGTTCTTC.

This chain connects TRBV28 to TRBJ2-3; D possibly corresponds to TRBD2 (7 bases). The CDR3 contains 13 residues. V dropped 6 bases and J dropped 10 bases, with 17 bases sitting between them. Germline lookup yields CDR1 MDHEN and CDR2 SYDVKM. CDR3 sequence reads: CASSLGGRRAQYF. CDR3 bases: TGTGCCAGCAGCCTGGGGGGGCGCCGGGCGCAGTATTTT.

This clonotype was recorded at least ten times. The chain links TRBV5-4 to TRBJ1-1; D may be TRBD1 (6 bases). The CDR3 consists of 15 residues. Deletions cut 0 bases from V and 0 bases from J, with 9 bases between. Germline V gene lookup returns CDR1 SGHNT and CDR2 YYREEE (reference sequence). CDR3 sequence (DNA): TGTGCCAGCAGCTTGGCCCCAGGGGTGAACACTGAAGCTTTCTTT. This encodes CASSLAPGVNTEAFF.

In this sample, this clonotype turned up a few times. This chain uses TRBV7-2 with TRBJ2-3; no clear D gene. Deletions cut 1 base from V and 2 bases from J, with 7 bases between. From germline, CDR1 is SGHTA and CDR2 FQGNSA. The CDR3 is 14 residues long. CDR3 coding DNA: TGTGCCAGCAGCTTAGGTCAGGCCACAGATACGCAGTATTTT. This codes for CASSLGQATDTQYF.

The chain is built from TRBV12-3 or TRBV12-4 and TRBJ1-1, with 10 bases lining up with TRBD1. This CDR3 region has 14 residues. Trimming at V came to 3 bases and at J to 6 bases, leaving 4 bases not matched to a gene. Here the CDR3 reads CASSFDRGLAEAFF. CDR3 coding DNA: TGTGCCAGCAGTTTCGACAGGGGGCTAGCTGAAGCTTTCTTT.

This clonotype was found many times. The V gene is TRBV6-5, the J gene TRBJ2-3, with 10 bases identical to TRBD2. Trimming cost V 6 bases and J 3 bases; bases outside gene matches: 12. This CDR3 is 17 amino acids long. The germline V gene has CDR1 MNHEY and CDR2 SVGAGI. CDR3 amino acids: CASSRPILAGRTDTQYF. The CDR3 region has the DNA TGTGCCAGCAGCCGCCCAATACTAGCGGGGAGAACAGATACGCAGTATTTT.

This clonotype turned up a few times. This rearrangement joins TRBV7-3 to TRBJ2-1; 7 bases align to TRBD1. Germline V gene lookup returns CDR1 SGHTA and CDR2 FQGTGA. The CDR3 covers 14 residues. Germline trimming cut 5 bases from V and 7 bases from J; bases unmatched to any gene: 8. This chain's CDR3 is CASSRYRGTNEQFF. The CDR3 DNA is TGTGCCAGCAGCCGTTACAGGGGAACGAATGAGCAGTTCTTC.

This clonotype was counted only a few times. The CDR3 sequence: CASSGQLMNTEAFF. DNA of the CDR3: TGTGCCAGCAGCGGACAGTTAATGAACACTGAAGCTTTCTTT. The chain is built from TRBV5-6 and TRBJ1-1; possible D gene TRBD1, 6 bases. The CDR3 loop spans 14 amino acids. Germline V gene data show CDR1 as SGHDT and CDR2 as YYEEEE. V lost 4 bases, J lost 0 bases, and 10 bases lay in between.

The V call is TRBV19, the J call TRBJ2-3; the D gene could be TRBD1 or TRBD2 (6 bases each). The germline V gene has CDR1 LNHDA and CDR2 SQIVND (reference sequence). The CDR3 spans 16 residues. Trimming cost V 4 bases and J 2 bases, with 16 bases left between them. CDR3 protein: CASSTKGDSFTDTQYF. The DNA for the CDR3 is TGTGCCAGTAGTACCAAGGGGGACTCTTTCACAGATACGCAGTATTTT.

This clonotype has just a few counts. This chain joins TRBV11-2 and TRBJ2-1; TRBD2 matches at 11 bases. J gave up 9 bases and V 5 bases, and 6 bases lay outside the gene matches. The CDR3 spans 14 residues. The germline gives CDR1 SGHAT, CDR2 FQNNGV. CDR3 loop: CASSLTSGSIEQFF. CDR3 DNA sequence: TGTGCCAGCAGCCTAACTAGCGGGAGCATTGAGCAGTTCTTC. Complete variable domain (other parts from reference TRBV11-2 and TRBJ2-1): EAGVAQSPRYKIIEKRQSVAFWCNPISGHATLYWYQQILGQGPKLLIQFQNNGVVDDSQLPKDRFSAERLKGVDSTLKIQPAKLEDSAVYLCASSLTSGSIEQFFGPGTRLTVL.

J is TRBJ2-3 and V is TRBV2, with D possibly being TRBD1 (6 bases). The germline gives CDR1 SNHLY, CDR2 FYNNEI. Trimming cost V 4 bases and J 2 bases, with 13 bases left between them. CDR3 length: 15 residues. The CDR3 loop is CASSAEQGLTDTQYF. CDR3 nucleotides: TGTGCCAGCAGTGCGGAACAGGGCCTCACAGATACGCAGTATTTT.

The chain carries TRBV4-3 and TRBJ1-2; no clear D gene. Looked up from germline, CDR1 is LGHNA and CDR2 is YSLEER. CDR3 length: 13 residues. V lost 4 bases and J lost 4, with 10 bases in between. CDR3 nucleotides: TGCGCCAGCAGCCTCAACCCCTCCTATGGCTACACCTTC. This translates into CASSLNPSYGYTF.

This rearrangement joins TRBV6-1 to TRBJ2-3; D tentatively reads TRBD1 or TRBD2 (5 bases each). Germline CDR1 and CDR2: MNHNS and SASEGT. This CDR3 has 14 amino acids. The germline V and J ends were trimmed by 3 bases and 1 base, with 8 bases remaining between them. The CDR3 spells CASSDMGRTDTQYF. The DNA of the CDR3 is TGTGCCAGCAGTGATATGGGACGCACAGATACGCAGTATTTT.

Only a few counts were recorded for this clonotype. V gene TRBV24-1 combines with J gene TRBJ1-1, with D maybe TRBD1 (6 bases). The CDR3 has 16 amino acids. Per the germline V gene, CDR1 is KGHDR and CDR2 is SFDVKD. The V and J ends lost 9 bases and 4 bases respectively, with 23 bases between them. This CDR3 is CATDRETGGRFTEAFF. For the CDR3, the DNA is TGTGCCACCGACCGCGAGACAGGCGGAAGGTTCACTGAAGCTTTCTTT.

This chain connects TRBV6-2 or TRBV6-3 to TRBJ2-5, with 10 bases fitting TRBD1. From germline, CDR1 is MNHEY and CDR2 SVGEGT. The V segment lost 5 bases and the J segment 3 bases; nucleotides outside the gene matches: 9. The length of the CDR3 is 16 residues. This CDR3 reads CASSRGRTGGKETQYF. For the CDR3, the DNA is TGTGCCAGCAGTCGAGGGCGGACAGGGGGGAAAGAGACCCAGTACTTC.